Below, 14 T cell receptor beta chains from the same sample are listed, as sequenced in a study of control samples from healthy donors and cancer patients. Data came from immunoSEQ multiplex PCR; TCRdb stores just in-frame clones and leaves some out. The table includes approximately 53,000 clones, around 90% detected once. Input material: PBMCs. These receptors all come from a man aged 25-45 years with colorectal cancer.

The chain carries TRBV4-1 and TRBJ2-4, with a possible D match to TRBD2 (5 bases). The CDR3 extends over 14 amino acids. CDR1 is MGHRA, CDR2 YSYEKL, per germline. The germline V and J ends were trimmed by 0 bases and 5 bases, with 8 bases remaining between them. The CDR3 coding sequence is TGCGCCAGCAGCCAAGACGGGGAAGAAAACATTCAGTACTTC. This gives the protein CASSQDGEENIQYF.

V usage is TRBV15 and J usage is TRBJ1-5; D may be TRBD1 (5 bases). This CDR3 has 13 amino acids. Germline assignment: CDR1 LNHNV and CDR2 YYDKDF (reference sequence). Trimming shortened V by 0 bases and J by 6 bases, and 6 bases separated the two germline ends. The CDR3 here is CATSRDQGQPQHF. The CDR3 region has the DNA TGTGCCACCAGCAGAGATCAGGGTCAGCCCCAGCATTTT.

The CDR3 nucleotides are TGTGCCAGCAGCCCCGGACTAGCTTCAGGGGAGACCCAGTACTTC. It is translated as CASSPGLASGETQYF. The V and J genes are TRBV5-5 and TRBJ2-5; TRBD2 matches 8 bases. V lost 4 bases, J lost 5 bases, and 10 bases stayed unmatched. Germline values: CDR1 SGHKS, CDR2 YYEKEE (reference sequence). The CDR3 contains 15 residues.

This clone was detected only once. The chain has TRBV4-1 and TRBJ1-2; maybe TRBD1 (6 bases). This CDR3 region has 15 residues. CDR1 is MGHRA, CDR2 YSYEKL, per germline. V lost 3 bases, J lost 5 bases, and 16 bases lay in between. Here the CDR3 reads CASSQTTGLVYGYTF. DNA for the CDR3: TGCGCCAGCAGCCAGACGACAGGACTCGTTTATGGCTACACCTTC.

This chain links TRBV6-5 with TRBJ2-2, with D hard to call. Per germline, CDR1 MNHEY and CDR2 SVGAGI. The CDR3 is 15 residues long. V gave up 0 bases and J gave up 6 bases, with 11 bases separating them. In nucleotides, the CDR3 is TGTGCCAGCAGTTACTCTTACAGTTCCCCCGGGGAGCTGTTTTTT. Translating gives CASSYSYSSPGELFF.

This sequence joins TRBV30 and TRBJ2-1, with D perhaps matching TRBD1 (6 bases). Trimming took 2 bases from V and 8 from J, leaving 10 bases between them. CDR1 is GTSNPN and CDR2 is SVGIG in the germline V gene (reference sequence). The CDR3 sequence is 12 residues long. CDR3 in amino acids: CAWSPQGDEQFF. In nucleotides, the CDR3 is TGTGCCTGGAGTCCACAGGGCGATGAGCAGTTCTTC.

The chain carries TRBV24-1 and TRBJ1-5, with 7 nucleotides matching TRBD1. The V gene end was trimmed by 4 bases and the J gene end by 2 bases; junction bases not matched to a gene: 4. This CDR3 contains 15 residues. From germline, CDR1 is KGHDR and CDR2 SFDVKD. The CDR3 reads CATSETGRGNQPQHF. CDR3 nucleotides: TGTGCCACCAGTGAGACAGGGAGAGGCAATCAGCCCCAGCATTTT.

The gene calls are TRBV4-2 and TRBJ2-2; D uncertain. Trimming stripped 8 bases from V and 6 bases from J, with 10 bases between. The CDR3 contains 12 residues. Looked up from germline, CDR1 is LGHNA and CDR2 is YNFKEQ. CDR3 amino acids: CASSLVPGELFF. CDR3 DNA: TGTGCCAGCTCGCTTGTACCCGGGGAGCTGTTTTTT.

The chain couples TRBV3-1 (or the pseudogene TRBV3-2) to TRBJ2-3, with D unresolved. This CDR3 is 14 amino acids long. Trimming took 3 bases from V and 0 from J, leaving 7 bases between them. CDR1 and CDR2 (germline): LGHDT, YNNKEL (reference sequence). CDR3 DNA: TGTGCCAGCAGCCACGGGCAGAGCACAGATACGCAGTATTTT. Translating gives CASSHGQSTDTQYF.

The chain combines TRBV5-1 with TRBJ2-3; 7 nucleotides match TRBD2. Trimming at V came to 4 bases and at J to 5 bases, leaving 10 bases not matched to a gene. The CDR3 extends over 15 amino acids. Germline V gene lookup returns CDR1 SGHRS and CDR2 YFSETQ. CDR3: CASSPPRLARDTQYF. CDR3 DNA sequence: TGCGCCAGCAGCCCTCCCCGACTAGCAAGAGATACGCAGTATTTT.

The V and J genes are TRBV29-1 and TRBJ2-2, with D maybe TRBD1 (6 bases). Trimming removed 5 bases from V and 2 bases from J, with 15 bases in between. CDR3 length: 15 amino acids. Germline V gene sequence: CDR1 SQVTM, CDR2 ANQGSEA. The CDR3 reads CSVSGTIGNTGELFF. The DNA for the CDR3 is TGCAGCGTTTCCGGGACAATTGGCAACACCGGGGAGCTGTTTTTT.

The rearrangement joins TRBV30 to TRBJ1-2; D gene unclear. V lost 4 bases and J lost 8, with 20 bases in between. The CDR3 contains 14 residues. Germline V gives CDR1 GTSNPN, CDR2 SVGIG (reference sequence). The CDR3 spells CAWNPGQALGGYTF. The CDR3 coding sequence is TGTGCCTGGAATCCGGGCCAGGCCCTTGGAGGCTACACCTTC.

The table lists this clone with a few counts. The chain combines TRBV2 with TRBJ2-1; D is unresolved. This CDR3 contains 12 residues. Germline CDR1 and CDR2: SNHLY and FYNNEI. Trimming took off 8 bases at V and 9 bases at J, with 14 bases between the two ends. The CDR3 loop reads CASRLDLGEQFF. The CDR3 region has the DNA TGTGCCAGCCGGCTTGATCTTGGTGAGCAGTTCTTC.

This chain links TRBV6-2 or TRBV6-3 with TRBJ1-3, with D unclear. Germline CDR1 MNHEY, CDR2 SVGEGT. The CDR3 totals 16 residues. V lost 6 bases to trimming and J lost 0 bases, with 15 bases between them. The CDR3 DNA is TGTGCCAGCAGCCTGGCCTCGTTGGACTCTGGAAACACCATATATTTT. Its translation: CASSLASLDSGNTIYF.